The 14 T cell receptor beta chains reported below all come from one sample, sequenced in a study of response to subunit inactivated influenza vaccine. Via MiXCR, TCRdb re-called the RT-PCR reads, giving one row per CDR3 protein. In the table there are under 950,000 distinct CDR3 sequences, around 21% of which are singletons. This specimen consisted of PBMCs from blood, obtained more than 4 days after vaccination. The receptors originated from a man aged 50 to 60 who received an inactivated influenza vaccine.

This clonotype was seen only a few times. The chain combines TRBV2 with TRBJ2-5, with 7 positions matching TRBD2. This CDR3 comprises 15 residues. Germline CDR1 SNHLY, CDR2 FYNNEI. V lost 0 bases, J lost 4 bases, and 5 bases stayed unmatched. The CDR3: CASSEARGGRETQYF. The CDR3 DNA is TGTGCCAGCAGTGAAGCGCGCGGGGGAAGAGAGACCCAGTACTTC. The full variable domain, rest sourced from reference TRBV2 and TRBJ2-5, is EPEVTQTPSHQVTQMGQEVILRCVPISNHLYFYWYRQILGQKVEFLVSFYNNEISEKSEIFDDQFSVERPDGSNFTLKIRSTKLEDSAMYFCASSEARGGRETQYFGPGTRLLVL.

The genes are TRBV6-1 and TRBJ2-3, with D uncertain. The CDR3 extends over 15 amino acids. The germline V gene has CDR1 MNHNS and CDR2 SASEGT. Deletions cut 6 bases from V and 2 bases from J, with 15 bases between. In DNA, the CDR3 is TGTGCCAGCAGCGCCGTCCCCAGAGCCACAGATACGCAGTATTTT. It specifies CASSAVPRATDTQYF.

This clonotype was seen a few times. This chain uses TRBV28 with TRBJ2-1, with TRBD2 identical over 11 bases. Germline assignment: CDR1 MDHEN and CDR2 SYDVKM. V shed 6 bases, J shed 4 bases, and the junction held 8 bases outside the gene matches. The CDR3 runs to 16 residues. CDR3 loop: CASSLLAGGQYNEQFF. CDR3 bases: TGTGCCAGCAGCCTCTTAGCGGGGGGGCAATACAATGAGCAGTTCTTC.

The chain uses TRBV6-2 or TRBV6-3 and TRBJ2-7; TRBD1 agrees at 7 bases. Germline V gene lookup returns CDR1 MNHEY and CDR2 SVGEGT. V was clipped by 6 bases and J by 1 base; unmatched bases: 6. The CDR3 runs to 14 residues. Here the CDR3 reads CASRYDRVSYEQYF. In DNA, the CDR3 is TGTGCCAGCAGGTACGACAGGGTATCCTACGAGCAGTACTTC.

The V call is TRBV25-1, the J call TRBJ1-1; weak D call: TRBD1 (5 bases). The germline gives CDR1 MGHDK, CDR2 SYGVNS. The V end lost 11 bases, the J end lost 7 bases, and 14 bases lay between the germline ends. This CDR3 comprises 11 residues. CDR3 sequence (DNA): TGTGCCTTTGAGGTGGGGGATGAAGCTTTCTTT. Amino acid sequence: CAFEVGDEAFF.

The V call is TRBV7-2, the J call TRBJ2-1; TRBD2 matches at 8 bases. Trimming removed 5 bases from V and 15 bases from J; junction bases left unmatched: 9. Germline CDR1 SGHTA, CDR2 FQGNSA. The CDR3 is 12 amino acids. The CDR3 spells CASSQTSAPGFF. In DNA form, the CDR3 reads TGTGCCAGCAGCCAGACTAGCGCTCCTGGGTTCTTC.

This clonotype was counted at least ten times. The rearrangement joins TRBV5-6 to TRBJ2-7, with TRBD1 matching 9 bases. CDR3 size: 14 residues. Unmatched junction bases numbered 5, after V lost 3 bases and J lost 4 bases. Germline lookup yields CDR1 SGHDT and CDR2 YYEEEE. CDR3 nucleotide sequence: TGTGCCAGCAGCTCCTGGGACAGGGAATACGAGCAGTACTTC. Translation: CASSSWDREYEQYF.

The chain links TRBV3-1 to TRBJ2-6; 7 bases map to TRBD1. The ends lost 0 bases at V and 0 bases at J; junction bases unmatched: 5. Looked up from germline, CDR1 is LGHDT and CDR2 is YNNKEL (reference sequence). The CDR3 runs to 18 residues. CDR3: CASSQEGTARSGANVLTF. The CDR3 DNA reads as TGTGCCAGCAGCCAAGAGGGGACAGCCCGCTCTGGGGCCAACGTCCTGACTTTC.

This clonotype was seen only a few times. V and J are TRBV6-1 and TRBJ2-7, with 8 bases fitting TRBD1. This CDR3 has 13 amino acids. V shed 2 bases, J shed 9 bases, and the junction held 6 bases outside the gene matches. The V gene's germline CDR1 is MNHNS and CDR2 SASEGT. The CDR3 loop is CASSERGTGPQYF. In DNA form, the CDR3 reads TGTGCCAGCAGTGAACGGGGGACAGGTCCGCAGTACTTC.

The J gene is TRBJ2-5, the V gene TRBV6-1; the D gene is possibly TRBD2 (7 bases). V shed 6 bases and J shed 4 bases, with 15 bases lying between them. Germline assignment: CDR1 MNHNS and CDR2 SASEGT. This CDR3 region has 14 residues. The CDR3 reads CASRQAGEGETQYF. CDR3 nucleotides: TGTGCCAGCAGGCAAGCAGGGGAGGGAGAGACCCAGTACTTC.

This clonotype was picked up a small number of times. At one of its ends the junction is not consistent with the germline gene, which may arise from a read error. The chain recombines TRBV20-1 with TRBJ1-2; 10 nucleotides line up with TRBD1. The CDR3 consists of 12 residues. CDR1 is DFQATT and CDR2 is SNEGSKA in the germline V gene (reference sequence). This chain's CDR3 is CSAGDRGHGYTF. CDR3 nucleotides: TGCAGTGCTGGAGACAGGGGGCATGGCTACACCTTC.

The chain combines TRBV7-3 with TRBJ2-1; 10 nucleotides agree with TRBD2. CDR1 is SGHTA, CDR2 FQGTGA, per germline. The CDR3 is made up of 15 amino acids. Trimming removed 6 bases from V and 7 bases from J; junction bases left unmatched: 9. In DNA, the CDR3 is TGTGCCAGCAGGGAGAGCGGGAGGGCCGTAAATGAGCAGTTCTTC. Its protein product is CASRESGRAVNEQFF.

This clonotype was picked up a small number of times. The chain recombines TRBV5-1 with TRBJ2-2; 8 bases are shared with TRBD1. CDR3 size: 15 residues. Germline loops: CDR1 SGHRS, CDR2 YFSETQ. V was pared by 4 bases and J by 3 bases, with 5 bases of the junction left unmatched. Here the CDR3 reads CASSLPDRDTGELFF. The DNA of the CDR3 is TGCGCCAGCAGCCTCCCGGACAGGGACACCGGGGAGCTGTTTTTT.

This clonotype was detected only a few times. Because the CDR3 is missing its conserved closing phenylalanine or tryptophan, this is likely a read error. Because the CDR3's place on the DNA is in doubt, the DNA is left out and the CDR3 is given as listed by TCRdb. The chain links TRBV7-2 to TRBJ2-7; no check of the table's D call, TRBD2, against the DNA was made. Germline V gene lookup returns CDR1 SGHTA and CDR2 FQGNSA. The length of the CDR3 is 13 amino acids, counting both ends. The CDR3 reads CASSLPGCGEGPI.